This is a list of T cell receptor beta chains from one sample in a study of blood T cell repertoires in COVID-19. Sequencing was performed with immunoSEQ multiplex PCR; in TCRdb, only in-frame clones are kept and a portion is missing. The data hold around 59,000 clones, with almost 80% observed a single time. The sequencing input was peripheral blood. Every receptor here comes from a man at least 80 years old with acute or convalescent COVID-19. Each CDR3 is given with its conserved first and last residue.

j_call v_call cdr3_aa
TRBJ1-6 TRBV3-1/TRBV3-2 CASRPGQSVNNSPLHF
TRBJ1-5 TRBV6-5 CASTLGTFGNQPQHF
TRBJ2-1 TRBV3-1/TRBV3-2 CASSQDRTGSSYNEQFF
TRBJ1-5 TRBV9 CASSAAAGNQPQHF
TRBJ2-7 TRBV6-5 CASSSIRGEQYF
TRBJ2-7 TRBV7-8 CASSPPGGLGDEQYF
TRBJ1-2 TRBV2 CASSEETGGYGYTF
TRBJ1-1 TRBV28 CATFRTSNTEAFF
TRBJ1-2 TRBV12-3/TRBV12-4 CASRGQHYGYTF
TRBJ2-3 TRBV29-1 CSVVFRGRRGTDTQYF
TRBJ1-1 TRBV3-1/TRBV3-2 CASSAQTGSIAEAFF
TRBJ2-1 TRBV7-2 CASSLGAGAYNEQFF
TRBJ2-7 TRBV6-5 CASSHRQTYEQYF
TRBJ2-3 TRBV24-1 CATSARQGAPTDTQYF
TRBJ2-7 TRBV30 CAVRDRVVHEQYF
TRBJ1-2 TRBV2 CASSPARGKGYTF
TRBJ1-3 TRBV24-1 CATSDSTAGASGNTIYF
TRBJ1-2 TRBV6-1 CASSEVGTGKYGYTF
TRBJ1-2 TRBV11-2 CASSLGDWEFRGYTF
TRBJ2-7 TRBV5-8 CASSLDSLLSYEQYF
TRBJ1-4 TRBV5-4 CASSLSGEKLFF
TRBJ1-2 TRBV11-2 CASSSTGRAGYTF
TRBJ2-2 TRBV25-1 CASSGRGVVELFF
TRBJ2-6 TRBV2 CASSGQGRGGANVLTF
TRBJ2-1 TRBV29-1 CSVLGLAGIYEQFF
TRBJ1-4 TRBV9 CASSPGHGGEKLFF
TRBJ2-7 TRBV11-2 CASSSTGTGAYEQYF
TRBJ1-1 TRBV5-8 CASSAGQGKQAFF
TRBJ1-1 TRBV3-1/TRBV3-2 CASSQGSGRGGTEAFF
TRBJ1-5 TRBV11-2 CASQGSGNQPQHF
TRBJ2-5 TRBV7-2 CASSLGVRGGRETQYF
TRBJ2-1 TRBV28 CASGLSRDTNNEQFF
TRBJ2-7 TRBV6-5 CASSSQGGPTEQYF
TRBJ1-3 TRBV6-5 CAGGTGSGNTIYF
TRBJ2-5 TRBV6-6 CASSNRDFQETQYF
TRBJ2-2 TRBV5-1 CASTRQGGGTGELFF
TRBJ2-2 TRBV3-1/TRBV3-2 CASSQVLADTGELFF
TRBJ2-2 TRBV24-1 CATSDFAGPTGELFF
TRBJ2-7 TRBV9 CASSVDPGLDEQYF
TRBJ1-1 TRBV11-2 CASSRLRGGDTEAFF
TRBJ1-5 TRBV5-1 CASSPTTGAGNQPQHF
TRBJ1-6 TRBV18 CASSPGEYNSPLHF
TRBJ1-1 TRBV6-5 CASRLPGTRNTEAFF
TRBJ1-1 TRBV30 CAWSVRGGTEAFF
TRBJ2-7 TRBV6-5 CASSYSSGGYEQYF
TRBJ1-4 TRBV19 CASSIGLTGTTNEKLFF
TRBJ2-2 TRBV6-5 CASSRNTGELFF
TRBJ1-6 TRBV5-4 CASSMGGEIGALHF
TRBJ2-3 TRBV5-1 CASSLARVAGNTQYF
TRBJ2-7 TRBV6-6 CASRPIAGVYEQYF
TRBJ2-3 TRBV5-4 CASSFPPGLARLSTDTQYF
TRBJ2-2 TRBV7-9 CASRAQNTGELFF
TRBJ2-5 TRBV3-1/TRBV3-2 CASRPSQGAYETQYF